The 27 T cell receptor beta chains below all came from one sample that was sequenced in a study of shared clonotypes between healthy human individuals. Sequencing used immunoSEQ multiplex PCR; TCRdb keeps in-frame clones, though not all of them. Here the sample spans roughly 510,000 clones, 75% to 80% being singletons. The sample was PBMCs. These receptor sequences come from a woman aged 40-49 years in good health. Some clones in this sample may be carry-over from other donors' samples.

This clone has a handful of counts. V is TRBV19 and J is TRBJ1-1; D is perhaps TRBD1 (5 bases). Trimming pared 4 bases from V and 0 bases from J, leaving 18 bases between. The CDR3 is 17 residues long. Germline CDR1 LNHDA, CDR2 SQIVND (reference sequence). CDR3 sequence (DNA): TGTGCCAGTAGTACTGGGGGAGGGGTTATGATGAACACTGAAGCTTTCTTT. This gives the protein CASSTGGGVMMNTEAFF.

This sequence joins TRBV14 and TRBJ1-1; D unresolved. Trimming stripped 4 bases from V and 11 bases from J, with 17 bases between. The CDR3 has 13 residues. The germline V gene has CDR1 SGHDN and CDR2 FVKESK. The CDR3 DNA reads TGTGCCAGCAGCCCCCGGTCGGGGAGAATGGCTTTCTTT. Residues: CASSPRSGRMAFF.

In DNA form, the CDR3 reads TGTGCCAGCAGCTTAGATGGGACTAGCGGGGACAATGAGCAGTTCTTC. As protein: CASSLDGTSGDNEQFF. This sequence joins TRBV11-3 and TRBJ2-1, with 13 bases lining up with TRBD2. V trimming: 0 bases; J trimming: 5 bases; junction bases outside the gene matches: 1. The length of the CDR3 is 16 residues. Germline V CDR1 and CDR2: SGHNT, YENEEA.

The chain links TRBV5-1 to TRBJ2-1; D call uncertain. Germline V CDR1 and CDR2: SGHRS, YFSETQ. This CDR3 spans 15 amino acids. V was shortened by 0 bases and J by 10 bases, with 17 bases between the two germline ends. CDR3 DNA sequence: TGCGCCAGCAGCTTGGGTCCGAACCCCCCCAACGAGCAGTTCTTC. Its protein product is CASSLGPNPPNEQFF. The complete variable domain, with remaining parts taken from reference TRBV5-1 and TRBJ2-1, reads KAGVTQTPRYLIKTRGQQVTLSCSPISGHRSVSWYQQTPGQGLQFLFEYFSETQRNKGNFPGRFSGRQFSNSRSEMNVSTLELGDSALYLCASSLGPNPPNEQFFGPGTRLTVL.

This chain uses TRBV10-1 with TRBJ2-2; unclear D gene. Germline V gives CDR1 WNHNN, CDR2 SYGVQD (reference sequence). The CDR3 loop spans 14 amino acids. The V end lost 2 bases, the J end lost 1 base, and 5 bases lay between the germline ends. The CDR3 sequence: CASSERWNTGELFF. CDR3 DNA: TGCGCCAGCAGTGAGCGTTGGAACACCGGGGAGCTGTTTTTT.

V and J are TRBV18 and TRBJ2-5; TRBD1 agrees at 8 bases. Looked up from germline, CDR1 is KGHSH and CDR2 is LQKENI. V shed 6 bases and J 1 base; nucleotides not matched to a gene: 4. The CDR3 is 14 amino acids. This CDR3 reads CASSQTGAQETQYF. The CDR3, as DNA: TGTGCCAGCTCGCAGACAGGGGCCCAAGAGACCCAGTACTTC.

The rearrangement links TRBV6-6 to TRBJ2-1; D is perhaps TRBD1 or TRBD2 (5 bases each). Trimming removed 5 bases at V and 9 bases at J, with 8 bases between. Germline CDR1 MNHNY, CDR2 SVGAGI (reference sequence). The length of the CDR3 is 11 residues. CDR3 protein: CASSPGSEQFF. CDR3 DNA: TGTGCCAGCAGTCCAGGGAGTGAGCAGTTCTTC.

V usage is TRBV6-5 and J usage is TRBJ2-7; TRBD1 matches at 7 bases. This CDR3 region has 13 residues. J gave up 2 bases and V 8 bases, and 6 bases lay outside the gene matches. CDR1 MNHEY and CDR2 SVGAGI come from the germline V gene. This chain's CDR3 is CASARTGTYEQYF. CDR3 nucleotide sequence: TGTGCCAGCGCACGGACAGGCACCTACGAGCAGTACTTC.

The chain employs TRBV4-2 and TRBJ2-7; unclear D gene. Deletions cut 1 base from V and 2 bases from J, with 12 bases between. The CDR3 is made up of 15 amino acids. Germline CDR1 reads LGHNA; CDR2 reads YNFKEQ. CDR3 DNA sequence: TGTGCCAGCAGCCAAGGGGCAGGAAAAGCCTACGAGCAGTACTTC. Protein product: CASSQGAGKAYEQYF.

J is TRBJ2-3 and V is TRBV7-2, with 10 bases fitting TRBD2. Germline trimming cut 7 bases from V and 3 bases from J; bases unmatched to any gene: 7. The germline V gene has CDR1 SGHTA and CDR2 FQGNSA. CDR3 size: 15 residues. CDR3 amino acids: CASTLPTSGTDTQYF. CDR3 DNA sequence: TGTGCCAGCACCCTACCGACTAGCGGGACAGATACGCAGTATTTT.

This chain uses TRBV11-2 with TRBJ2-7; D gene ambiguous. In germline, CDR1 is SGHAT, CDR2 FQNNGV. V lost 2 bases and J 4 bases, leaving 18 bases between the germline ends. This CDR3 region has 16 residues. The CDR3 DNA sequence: TGTGCCAGCAGCTTAATTTCGGGCGGCCCTTTTTACGAGCAGTACTTC. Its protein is CASSLISGGPFYEQYF.

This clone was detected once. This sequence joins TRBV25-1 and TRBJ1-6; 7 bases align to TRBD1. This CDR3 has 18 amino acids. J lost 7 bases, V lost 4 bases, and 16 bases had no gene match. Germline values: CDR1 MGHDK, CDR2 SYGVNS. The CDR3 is CASSATQTRQGGNSPLHF. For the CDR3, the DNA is TGTGCCAGCAGTGCCACACAAACTCGACAGGGAGGGAATTCACCCCTCCACTTT.

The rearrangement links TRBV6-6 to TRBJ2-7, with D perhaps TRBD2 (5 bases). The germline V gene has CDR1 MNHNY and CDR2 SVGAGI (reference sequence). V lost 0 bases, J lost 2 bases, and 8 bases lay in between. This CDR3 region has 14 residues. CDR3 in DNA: TGTGCCAGCAGTTACTCAGGGAGCGCCTACGAGCAGTACTTC. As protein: CASSYSGSAYEQYF.

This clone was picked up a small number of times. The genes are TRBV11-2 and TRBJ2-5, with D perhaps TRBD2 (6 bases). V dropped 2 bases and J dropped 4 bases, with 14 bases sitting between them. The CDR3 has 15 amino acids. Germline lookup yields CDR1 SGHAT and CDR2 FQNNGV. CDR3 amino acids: CASSLTRDWPETQYF. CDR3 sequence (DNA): TGTGCCAGCAGCTTAACCCGGGACTGGCCAGAGACCCAGTACTTC.

The CDR3 DNA is TGTGCCTCTCGCGGGGGGCGTATGAATGAGCAGTTCTTC. Its protein is CASRGGRMNEQFF. The J gene is TRBJ2-1, the V gene TRBV30; 8 bases line up with TRBD2. Germline V gene lookup returns CDR1 GTSNPN and CDR2 SVGIG (reference sequence). V trimming: 7 bases; J trimming: 7 bases; junction bases outside the gene matches: 9. CDR3 length: 13 amino acids.

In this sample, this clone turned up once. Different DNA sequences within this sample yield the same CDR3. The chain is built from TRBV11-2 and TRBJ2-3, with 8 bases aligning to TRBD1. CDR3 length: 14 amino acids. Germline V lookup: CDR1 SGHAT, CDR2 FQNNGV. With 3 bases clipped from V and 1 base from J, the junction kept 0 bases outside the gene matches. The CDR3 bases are TGTGCCAGCAGCTTGGACAGGGGCACAGATACGCAGTATTTT. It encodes CASSLDRGTDTQYF.

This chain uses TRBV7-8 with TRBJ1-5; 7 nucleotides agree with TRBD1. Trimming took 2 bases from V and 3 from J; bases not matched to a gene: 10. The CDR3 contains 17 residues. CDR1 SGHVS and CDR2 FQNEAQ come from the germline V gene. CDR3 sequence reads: CASSLIYSRGTNQPQHF. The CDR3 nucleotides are TGTGCCAGCAGCTTAATATATAGCAGGGGGACCAATCAGCCCCAGCATTTT. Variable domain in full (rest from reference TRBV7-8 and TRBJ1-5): GAGVSQSPRYKVAKRGQDVALRCDPISGHVSLFWYQQALGQGPEFLTYFQNEAQLDKSGLPSDRFFAERPEGSVSTLKIQRTQQEDSAVYLCASSLIYSRGTNQPQHFGDGTRLSIL.

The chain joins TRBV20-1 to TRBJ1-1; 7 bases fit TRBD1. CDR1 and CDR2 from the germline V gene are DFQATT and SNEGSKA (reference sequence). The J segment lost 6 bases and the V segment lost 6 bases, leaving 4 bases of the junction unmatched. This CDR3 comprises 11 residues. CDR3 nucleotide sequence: TGCAGTGCCAAGGGGGCCCCTGAAGCTTTCTTT. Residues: CSAKGAPEAFF.

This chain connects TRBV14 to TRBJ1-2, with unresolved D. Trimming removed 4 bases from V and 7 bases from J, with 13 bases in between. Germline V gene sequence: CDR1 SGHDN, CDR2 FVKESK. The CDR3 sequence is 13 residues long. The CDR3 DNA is TGTGCCAGCAGCCCCGGGCCAGCGAGTGGCTACACCTTC. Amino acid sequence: CASSPGPASGYTF.

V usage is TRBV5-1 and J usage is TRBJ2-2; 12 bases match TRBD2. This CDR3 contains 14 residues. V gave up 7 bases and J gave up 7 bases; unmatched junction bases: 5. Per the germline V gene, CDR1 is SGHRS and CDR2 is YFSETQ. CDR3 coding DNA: TGCGCCAGCGCTAGCGGGAGGGCCGTCGGGGAGCTGTTTTTT. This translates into CASASGRAVGELFF. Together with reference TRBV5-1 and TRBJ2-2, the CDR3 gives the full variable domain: KAGVTQTPRYLIKTRGQQVTLSCSPISGHRSVSWYQQTPGQGLQFLFEYFSETQRNKGNFPGRFSGRQFSNSRSEMNVSTLELGDSALYLCASASGRAVGELFFGEGSRLTVL.

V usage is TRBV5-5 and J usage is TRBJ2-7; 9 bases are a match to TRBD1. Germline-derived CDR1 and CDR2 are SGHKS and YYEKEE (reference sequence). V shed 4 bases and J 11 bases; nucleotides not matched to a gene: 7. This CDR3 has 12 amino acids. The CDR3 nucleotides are TGTGCCAGCAGCCCGGACAGGGGTTCCGAGTACTTC. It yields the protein CASSPDRGSEYF.

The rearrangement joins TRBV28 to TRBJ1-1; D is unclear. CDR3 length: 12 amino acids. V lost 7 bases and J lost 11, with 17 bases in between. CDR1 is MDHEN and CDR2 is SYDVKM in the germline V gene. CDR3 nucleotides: TGTGCCAGCACTCTCCTTGGGCGTGGGGCTTTCTTT. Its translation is CASTLLGRGAFF.

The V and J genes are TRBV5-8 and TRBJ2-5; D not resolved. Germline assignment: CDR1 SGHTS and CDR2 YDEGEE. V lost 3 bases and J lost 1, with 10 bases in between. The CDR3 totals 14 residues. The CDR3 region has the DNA TGTGCCAGCAGCTCCCGACGTATCCAAGAGACCCAGTACTTC. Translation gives CASSSRRIQETQYF.

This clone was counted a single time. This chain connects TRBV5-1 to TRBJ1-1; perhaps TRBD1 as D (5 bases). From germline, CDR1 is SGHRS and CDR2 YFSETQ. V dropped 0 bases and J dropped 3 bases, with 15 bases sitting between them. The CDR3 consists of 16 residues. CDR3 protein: CASSLGGSWSDTEAFF. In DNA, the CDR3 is TGCGCCAGCAGCTTGGGGGGGAGTTGGTCAGACACTGAAGCTTTCTTT.

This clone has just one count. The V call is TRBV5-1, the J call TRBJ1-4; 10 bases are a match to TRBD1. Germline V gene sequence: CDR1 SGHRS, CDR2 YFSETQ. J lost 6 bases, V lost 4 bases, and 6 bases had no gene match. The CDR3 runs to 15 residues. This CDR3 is CASSLAGTGDEKLFF. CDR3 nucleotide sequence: TGCGCCAGCAGCCTTGCCGGGACAGGGGATGAAAAACTGTTTTTT.

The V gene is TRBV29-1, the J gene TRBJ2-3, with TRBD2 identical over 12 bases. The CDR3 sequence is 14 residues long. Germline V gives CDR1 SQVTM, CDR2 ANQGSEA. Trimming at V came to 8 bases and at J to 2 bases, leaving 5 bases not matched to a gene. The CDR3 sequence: CSIRLAGATDTQYF. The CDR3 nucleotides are TGCAGCATCAGACTAGCGGGGGCCACAGATACGCAGTATTTT.

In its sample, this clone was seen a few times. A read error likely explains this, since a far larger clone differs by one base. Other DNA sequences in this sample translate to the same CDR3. CDR3: CASSSGAYNEQFF. CDR3 DNA sequence: TGTGCCAGCAGTTCGGGAGCCTACAATGAGCAGTTCTTC. This rearrangement joins TRBV28 to TRBJ2-1; D perhaps matches TRBD2 (6 bases). Germline assignment: CDR1 MDHEN and CDR2 SYDVKM. V lost 4 bases and J lost 2, with 6 bases in between. This CDR3 region has 13 residues.